These 17 T cell receptor beta chains originate from one sample sequenced in a study of blood T cell repertoires in COVID-19. Sequencing used immunoSEQ multiplex PCR; TCRdb keeps in-frame clones, though not all of them. In the table there are 400,000 to 450,000 clones, around 90% of which are singletons. The sample taken for sequencing was peripheral blood. The receptors were sampled from a man between 18 and 35 years old with COVID-19, enrolled during active disease.

This sequence joins TRBV6-5 and TRBJ2-1, with TRBD1 identical over 9 bases. Germline values: CDR1 MNHEY, CDR2 SVGAGI. The CDR3 consists of 15 residues. The V gene end was trimmed by 2 bases and the J gene end by 3 bases; junction bases not matched to a gene: 2. The CDR3 reads CASSYRDRDYNEQFF. The CDR3, as DNA: TGTGCCAGCAGTTACCGGGACAGGGACTACAATGAGCAGTTCTTC.

This chain uses TRBV5-6 with TRBJ2-7; 11 positions match TRBD2. V lost 1 base and J lost 5; bases outside the gene matches: 5. The germline gives CDR1 SGHDT, CDR2 YYEEEE. This CDR3 has 15 amino acids. CDR3 amino acids: CASSLLAGGLNEQYF. CDR3 bases: TGTGCCAGCAGCTTGCTAGCGGGAGGATTAAACGAGCAGTACTTC.

This chain connects TRBV25-1 to TRBJ2-7; no clear D gene. CDR1 MGHDK and CDR2 SYGVNS come from the germline V gene. Trimming shortened V by 2 bases and J by 6 bases, and 11 bases separated the two germline ends. The CDR3 is 13 amino acids. The CDR3 loop reads CASSELFSGEQYF. As DNA, the CDR3 is TGTGCCAGCAGTGAACTCTTTTCCGGCGAGCAGTACTTC.

The chain has TRBV11-2 and TRBJ1-4; 7 nucleotides agree with TRBD1. CDR3 size: 12 residues. The junction had 7 bases not matched to a gene; V was cut back by 7 bases and J by 11 bases. Germline values: CDR1 SGHAT, CDR2 FQNNGV. The CDR3 spells CASTHRGGKLFF. The CDR3, as DNA: TGTGCCAGCACCCACAGGGGCGGCAAACTGTTTTTT.

The chain joins TRBV12-3 or TRBV12-4 to TRBJ1-2; D might be TRBD1 (5 bases). The CDR3 consists of 13 residues. Trimming took off 6 bases at V and 1 base at J, with 9 bases between the two ends. Written as DNA, the CDR3 is TGTGCCAGCAGCGGACACCTTAACTATGGCTACACCTTC. Residues: CASSGHLNYGYTF.

The V and J genes are TRBV18 and TRBJ2-5; TRBD1 matches 10 bases. From germline, CDR1 is KGHSH and CDR2 LQKENI. V shed 6 bases, J shed 4 bases, and the junction held 2 bases outside the gene matches. CDR3 size: 13 residues. Here the CDR3 reads CASSGQGGETQYF. The CDR3 nucleotides are TGTGCCAGCTCCGGACAGGGGGGAGAGACCCAGTACTTC.

V and J are TRBV19 and TRBJ1-2; D might be TRBD1 (5 bases). The ends were cut back, 3 bases at V and 3 bases at J, with 8 bases in the middle. This CDR3 is built from 13 residues. Germline lookup yields CDR1 LNHDA and CDR2 SQIVND (reference sequence). The CDR3 sequence is CASSIAGDYGYTF. The DNA for the CDR3 is TGTGCCAGTAGTATCGCGGGGGACTATGGCTACACCTTC.

Written as DNA, the CDR3 is TGTGCCAGCAGCGAGGGGGCTAGCGGGAGGGGCCCATACAATGAGCAGTTCTTC. Translation gives CASSEGASGRGPYNEQFF. The V gene is TRBV13, the J gene TRBJ2-1; 12 bases fit TRBD2. CDR1 is PRHDT and CDR2 is FYEKMQ in the germline V gene (reference sequence). Trimming removed 5 bases from V and 4 bases from J; junction bases left unmatched: 12. This CDR3 region has 18 residues.

This clone was found a few times. The chain has TRBV19 and TRBJ1-5; 7 nucleotides match TRBD1. The CDR3 has 14 amino acids. With 5 bases clipped from V and 7 bases from J, the junction kept 8 bases outside the gene matches. Germline V CDR1 and CDR2: LNHDA, SQIVND (reference sequence). CDR3 in DNA: TGTGCCAGTAGTCGGCAGGGGGAGAGGCAGCCCCAGCATTTT. Its translation is CASSRQGERQPQHF.

The genes are TRBV6-1 and TRBJ2-5; 8 nucleotides agree with TRBD1. The CDR3 is made up of 17 amino acids. The V gene end was trimmed by 1 base and the J gene end by 6 bases; junction bases not matched to a gene: 13. From germline, CDR1 is MNHNS and CDR2 SASEGT. CDR3 residues: CASSEGNRGIDKKTQYF. Here the CDR3 DNA reads TGTGCCAGCAGTGAAGGGAACAGGGGGATTGACAAAAAGACCCAGTACTTC.

The chain combines TRBV11-2 with TRBJ2-7, with 10 bases fitting TRBD1. The V segment lost 4 bases and the J segment 3 bases; nucleotides outside the gene matches: 3. This CDR3 is 14 amino acids long. From germline, CDR1 is SGHAT and CDR2 FQNNGV. CDR3 loop: CASSSRDRGYEQYF. The CDR3 DNA sequence: TGTGCCAGCAGCTCCCGGGACAGGGGCTACGAGCAGTACTTC.

The V gene is TRBV7-9, the J gene TRBJ2-7, with 11 positions matching TRBD1. V shed 4 bases and J 7 bases; nucleotides not matched to a gene: 9. CDR1 and CDR2 from the germline V gene are SEHNR and FQNEAQ (reference sequence). The CDR3 has 15 amino acids. The CDR3 nucleotides read TGTGCCAGCAGCTCCCGTGGACAGGGGGCAGGGGAGCAGTACTTC. It yields the protein CASSSRGQGAGEQYF.

V gene TRBV5-1 combines with J gene TRBJ2-3; tentatively, D is TRBD1 (6 bases). The CDR3 has 14 amino acids. Trimming took off 5 bases at V and 5 bases at J, with 15 bases between the two ends. Germline V gene data show CDR1 as SGHRS and CDR2 as YFSETQ. CDR3 protein: CASRGDPGVDTQYF. The CDR3 region has the DNA TGCGCCAGCAGAGGAGATCCAGGGGTAGATACGCAGTATTTT.

The CDR3 loop is CASRNSGNTIYF. CDR3 nucleotide sequence: TGTGCCAGCCGTAACTCTGGAAACACCATATATTTT. The chain has TRBV6-5 and TRBJ1-3; D gene ambiguous. The CDR3 runs 12 residues. Germline assignment: CDR1 MNHEY and CDR2 SVGAGI. Trimming shortened V by 8 bases and J by 0 bases, and 5 bases separated the two germline ends.

V gene TRBV24-1 combines with J gene TRBJ2-5, with D possibly matching TRBD2 (7 bases). Germline V gene lookup returns CDR1 KGHDR and CDR2 SFDVKD. CDR3 size: 15 residues. V was pared by 3 bases and J by 3 bases, with 13 bases between. CDR3 sequence (DNA): TGTGCCACCAGTGATCCTCGGGGGGCGAAAGAGACCCAGTACTTC. Protein sequence: CATSDPRGAKETQYF.

The V and J genes are TRBV5-4 and TRBJ1-3; TRBD1 might be the D (6 bases). Germline V lookup: CDR1 SGHNT, CDR2 YYREEE (reference sequence). The CDR3 length is 14 residues. V gave up 0 bases and J gave up 4 bases, with 8 bases separating them. The CDR3 reads CASSLDRDGNTIYF. The CDR3 bases are TGTGCCAGCAGCTTGGACAGGGACGGAAACACCATATATTTT. The full variable domain, rest sourced from reference TRBV5-4 and TRBJ1-3, is ETGVTQSPTHLIKTRGQQVTLRCSSQSGHNTVSWYQQALGQGPQFIFQYYREEENGRGNFPPRFSGLQFPNYSSELNVNALELDDSALYLCASSLDRDGNTIYFGEGSWLTVV.

The J gene is TRBJ2-6, the V gene TRBV6-5; possibly TRBD2 for D (5 bases). V lost 0 bases and J 0 bases, leaving 6 bases between the germline ends. This CDR3 comprises 16 residues. Germline-derived CDR1 and CDR2 are MNHEY and SVGAGI. The CDR3 spells CASSYSGSSGANVLTF. CDR3 coding DNA: TGTGCCAGCAGTTACTCGGGGAGCTCTGGGGCCAACGTCCTGACTTTC.